This T cell receptor beta chain appears in the sequencing data of a study of post-analysis software for immune sequencing data. The study, taken as a whole, reports: Compared against controls, patients with multiple sclerosis displayed significantly lower normalized Chao1 diversity. Included in a set of roughly 5 TRBV segments more frequent in patients than controls were TRBV5-6, TRBV5-1 and TRBV20-1.

Every TCR beta cDNA library bore unique molecular identifiers. MiXCR, applied by TCRdb to the PCR reads, yields one record per CDR3 protein. The data contain roughly 700,000 distinct CDR3 sequences, just under 30% of them singletons. This clonotype has only a few counts. Its antigen is undetermined. J lost 4 bases, V lost 8 bases, and 17 bases had no gene match. Germline V gives CDR1 MDHEN, CDR2 SYDVKM. This CDR3 is built from 17 residues. The rearrangement uses TRBV28 and TRBJ2-5; 9 bases are a match to TRBD2. Sequencing input: blood. The receptor comes from a girl aged 5-17 years with multiple sclerosis. CDR3 loop: CASLVGGRASQRETQYF. CDR3 DNA sequence: TGTGCCAGCCTCGTGGGCGGGAGGGCCTCGCAGAGAGAGACCCAGTACTTC.